The next 7 T cell receptor beta chains were all read from a single sample in a study of PD-1 blockade in classical Hodgkin lymphoma (TCRdb year 2020). Receptor libraries were prepared by the immunoSEQ multiplex PCR assay. The source is immuneACCESS, and TCRdb retained only in-frame sequences with V and J called. Part of the clones is not carried over; for the studies checked, unresolved V genes explain less than half of this, and the remainder is unexplained. This sample holds fewer than 20,000 clones; over 80% were observed only once. The ten largest clones take up about 24% of the sample. The label giving this sample's time point can be read as: cycle 1 day 1 (C1D1), immediately before nivolumab initiation. All trial patients had relapsed after autologous stem cell transplantation, with cohorts A, B and C differing in prior brentuximab vedotin exposure. Material: peripheral blood mononuclear cells (PBMCs), obtained at baseline. The source of these receptors is a human donor with classical Hodgkin lymphoma.

This chain uses TRBV9 with TRBJ2-3; 13 bases map to TRBD2. The junction had 6 bases not matched to a gene; V was cut back by 7 bases and J by 4 bases. This CDR3 has 15 amino acids. Germline V gene data show CDR1 as SGDLS and CDR2 as YYNGEE. This chain's CDR3 is CASPGLAGEADTQYF. CDR3 DNA: TGTGCCAGCCCCGGACTAGCGGGAGAGGCAGATACGCAGTATTTT. Together with reference TRBV9 and TRBJ2-3, the CDR3 gives the full variable domain: DSGVTQTPKHLITATGQRVTLRCSPRSGDLSVYWYQQSLDQGLQFLIQYYNGEERAKGNILERFSAQQFPDLHSELNLSSLELGDSALYFCASPGLAGEADTQYFGPGTRLTVL.

In DNA form, the CDR3 reads TGCGCCAGCAGCCAAGGATCCAGTGACAATCAGCCCCAGCATTTT. Translated, it gives CASSQGSSDNQPQHF. The chain links TRBV4-1 to TRBJ1-5; D not resolved. Germline CDR1 MGHRA, CDR2 YSYEKL. The CDR3 extends over 15 amino acids. V lost 1 base to trimming and J lost 3 bases, with 10 bases between them.

This clone occurred a few times. This rearrangement joins TRBV7-9 to TRBJ2-2; 7 nucleotides line up with TRBD1. The CDR3 sequence is 18 residues long. The germline gives CDR1 SEHNR, CDR2 FQNEAQ (reference sequence). V gave up 5 bases and J gave up 2 bases; unmatched junction bases: 14. The CDR3 DNA sequence: TGTGCCAGCAGCCCCAAATCCGGGACAGAGCGAAACACCGGGGAGCTGTTTTTT. Translation: CASSPKSGTERNTGELFF.

The rearrangement uses TRBV10-2 and TRBJ2-2; TRBD2 agrees at 11 bases. CDR3 length: 15 amino acids. V dropped 4 bases and J dropped 4; count of bases not matched to a gene: 2. CDR1 is WSHSY, CDR2 SAAADI, per germline. The CDR3 spells CASSVTSGSTGELFF. CDR3 in DNA: TGCGCCAGCAGTGTTACTAGCGGGAGCACCGGGGAGCTGTTTTTT.

The chain joins TRBV19 to TRBJ2-7; 8 nucleotides match TRBD2. CDR1 is LNHDA, CDR2 SQIVND, per germline (reference sequence). The CDR3 runs to 14 residues. Trimming took 5 bases from V and 2 from J; bases not matched to a gene: 5. The CDR3 nucleotides are TGTGCCAGTAGTCGGCTAGCGGGCACCTACGAGCAGTACTTC. It translates to CASSRLAGTYEQYF.

The V call is TRBV5-1, the J call TRBJ2-2; D uncertain. Germline CDR1 is SGHRS and CDR2 is YFSETQ. V lost 0 bases and J lost 1, with 4 bases in between. The CDR3 sequence is 14 residues long. CDR3 sequence reads: CASSLGLNTGELFF. As DNA, the CDR3 is TGCGCCAGCAGCTTGGGTTTGAACACCGGGGAGCTGTTTTTT.

The V and J genes are TRBV2 and TRBJ2-1; maybe TRBD2 (5 bases). The CDR3 loop spans 15 amino acids. Between the trimmed V and J ends, which lost 2 bases and 0 bases, there was a span of 8 bases. Germline lookup yields CDR1 SNHLY and CDR2 FYNNEI. Written as DNA, the CDR3 is TGTGCCAGCAGTGAATCTCTAGCCTCCTACAATGAGCAGTTCTTC. Its translation is CASSESLASYNEQFF.